Following are 16 T cell receptor beta chains from one sample sequenced in a study of T cells after yellow fever vaccination. TCRdb reprocessed the 5' RACE reads with MiXCR, giving one entry per CDR3 protein. The sample records around 360,000 distinct CDR3 sequences, 11% being singletons. The sequences come from PBMCs, collected on the day of the first yellow fever vaccination. Receptor source: a man between 18 and 35 years old who received the YFV17D yellow fever vaccine.

The CDR3 DNA follows: TGCAGTGCGGTCCCGGGACAGGGATCCAACTATGGCTACACCTTC. Amino acids: CSAVPGQGSNYGYTF. The chain couples TRBV20-1 to TRBJ1-2; 9 bases line up with TRBD1. Germline lookup yields CDR1 DFQATT and CDR2 SNEGSKA (reference sequence). The CDR3 is made up of 15 amino acids. V trimming: 6 bases; J trimming: 2 bases; junction bases outside the gene matches: 10.

This clonotype occurred a few times. The chain joins TRBV19 to TRBJ1-1; 8 bases agree with TRBD1. The length of the CDR3 is 15 residues. The ends lost 7 bases at V and 3 bases at J; junction bases unmatched: 10. Germline values: CDR1 LNHDA, CDR2 SQIVND (reference sequence). This CDR3 is CASNDRGFGDTEAFF. The CDR3 DNA is TGTGCCAGTAATGACAGGGGATTTGGCGACACTGAAGCTTTCTTT.

This clonotype was detected a few times. The genes are TRBV5-1 and TRBJ2-7, with 7 bases that match TRBD1. Germline CDR1 reads SGHRS; CDR2 reads YFSETQ. The CDR3 length is 15 residues. The V and J ends lost 1 base and 2 bases, in that order; junction bases with no gene match: 6. CDR3 loop: CASSLMPGQTYEQYF. The DNA for the CDR3 is TGCGCCAGCAGCTTGATGCCGGGACAGACCTACGAGCAGTACTTC.

The chain joins TRBV5-1 to TRBJ2-5; TRBD2 might be the D (6 bases). CDR1 is SGHRS, CDR2 YFSETQ, per germline. This CDR3 is 14 amino acids long. Trimming left V 4 bases short and J 4 bases short, with 14 bases between. The DNA for the CDR3 is TGCGCCAGCAGCCCCGCCGGGACTCCAGAGACCCAGTACTTC. Translation: CASSPAGTPETQYF.

In its sample, this clonotype was seen many times. The chain has TRBV11-2 and TRBJ1-2, with D uncertain. V dropped 5 bases and J dropped 7 bases, with 20 bases sitting between them. The length of the CDR3 is 15 residues. Germline V gene data show CDR1 as SGHAT and CDR2 as FQNNGV. In nucleotides, the CDR3 is TGTGCCAGCAGCCCCTTTTCGGTCCAAGGATCTGGCTACACCTTC. Translated: CASSPFSVQGSGYTF.

This clonotype turned up a few times. The gene calls are TRBV25-1 and TRBJ1-3; no firm D call. The V gene lost 7 bases and the J gene lost 1 base, with 2 bases spanning the gap. The CDR3 covers 11 residues. Germline lookup yields CDR1 MGHDK and CDR2 SYGVNS. For the CDR3, the DNA is TGTGCCAGCATGTCTGGAAACACCATATATTTT. As protein: CASMSGNTIYF.

The chain links TRBV4-3 to TRBJ1-2; no clear D gene. With 0 bases removed from V and 4 bases from J, the gap between germline ends came to 15 bases. The V gene's germline CDR1 is LGHNA and CDR2 YSLEER. This CDR3 has 16 amino acids. The chain's CDR3 is CASSQDAMGRSYGYTF. The CDR3 bases are TGCGCCAGCAGCCAAGATGCCATGGGAAGATCCTATGGCTACACCTTC.

The V and J genes are TRBV7-2 and TRBJ2-1, with a tentative D call TRBD1 (6 bases). CDR1 SGHTA and CDR2 FQGNSA come from the germline V gene. The CDR3 is 15 residues long. Trimming removed 5 bases from V and 12 bases from J, with 23 bases in between. CDR3 residues: CASSTPTSYRVGQFF. Written as DNA, the CDR3 is TGTGCCAGCAGCACCCCCACAAGTTACAGGGTGGGGCAGTTCTTC.

This clonotype was seen repeatedly, ten times or more. The gene calls are TRBV15 and TRBJ2-3; tentatively, D is TRBD1 (6 bases). The CDR3 sequence is 15 residues long. Germline CDR1 reads LNHNV; CDR2 reads YYDKDF (reference sequence). Trimming left V 4 bases short and J 6 bases short, with 17 bases between. This chain's CDR3 is CATSIRDRRADTQYF. CDR3 DNA: TGTGCCACCAGCATTAGAGACAGGCGGGCGGATACGCAGTATTTT.

This clonotype came up many times. V gene TRBV20-1 combines with J gene TRBJ1-2, with 8 bases that match TRBD1. The V gene's germline CDR1 is DFQATT and CDR2 SNEGSKA (reference sequence). The CDR3 has 12 amino acids. This CDR3 is CRGGQDRYGYTF. Written as DNA, the CDR3 is TGCAGGGGGGGACAGGACCGCTATGGCTACACCTTC.

This rearrangement joins TRBV4-1 to TRBJ2-4; D call uncertain. CDR3 length: 14 residues. CDR1 and CDR2 (germline): MGHRA, YSYEKL. V was clipped by 2 bases and J by 8 bases, with 13 bases between them. CDR3 protein: CASSQTKLVDIQYF. The CDR3 nucleotides read TGCGCCAGCAGCCAAACTAAACTTGTGGACATTCAGTACTTC.

This clonotype was seen only a few times. The rearrangement links TRBV6-2 or TRBV6-3 to TRBJ1-1; tentatively, D is TRBD1 (5 bases). Trimming took 5 bases from V and 2 from J, leaving 33 bases between them. Germline V gene data show CDR1 as MNHEY and CDR2 as SVGEGT. CDR3 length equals 21 residues. CDR3 sequence (DNA): TGTGCCAGCAGTCCTTACGGGGCGGGAAAACCTGGCTTACTACGCAACACTGAAGCTTTCTTT. It encodes CASSPYGAGKPGLLRNTEAFF.

This clonotype has at least ten counts. The rearrangement links TRBV12-3 or TRBV12-4 to TRBJ2-3, with D possibly called TRBD1 or TRBD2 (6 bases each). Trimming removed 1 base from V and 6 bases from J, with 14 bases in between. The length of the CDR3 is 15 residues. The CDR3 DNA reads TGTGCCAGCAGTTTAGAGGGGGGAACTCCCGATACGCAGTATTTT. Encoded protein: CASSLEGGTPDTQYF.

This rearrangement joins TRBV18 to TRBJ1-6, with 7 bases matching TRBD1. Germline loops: CDR1 KGHSH, CDR2 LQKENI. The ends lost 3 bases at V and 7 bases at J; junction bases unmatched: 3. The CDR3 runs 14 residues. The CDR3 coding sequence is TGTGCCAGCTCACCGTGGGACAGCAATTCACCCCTCCACTTT. Translation: CASSPWDSNSPLHF.

The V call is TRBV28, the J call TRBJ2-5, with D hard to call. The V gene lost 6 bases and the J gene lost 5 bases, with 19 bases spanning the gap. CDR3 length: 15 amino acids. Germline-derived CDR1 and CDR2 are MDHEN and SYDVKM. This chain's CDR3 is CASSPPRLRSETQYF. DNA for the CDR3: TGTGCCAGCAGCCCTCCTCGACTCCGAAGCGAGACCCAGTACTTC.

This clonotype was counted only a few times. This rearrangement joins TRBV6-1 to TRBJ2-1, with 7 nucleotides matching TRBD1. CDR1 MNHNS and CDR2 SASEGT come from the germline V gene. The junction had 5 bases not matched to a gene; V was cut back by 6 bases and J by 3 bases. CDR3 length: 14 residues. The CDR3: CASRRQGNYNEQFF. DNA for the CDR3: TGTGCCAGCAGACGACAGGGCAACTACAATGAGCAGTTCTTC.